Shown below are 8 T cell receptor beta chains from a single sample sequenced in a study of blood T cell repertoires in COVID-19. Using immunoSEQ multiplex PCR, the repertoire was profiled, and TCRdb retains in-frame clones only, with some absent. The sample has 150,000 to 200,000 clones; roughly 80% are singletons. Material: PBMCs or T cells enriched from blood (not recorded which). These receptors were collected from a woman in her fifties or sixties who had recovered from COVID-19.

The V and J genes are TRBV7-9 and TRBJ2-1, with 10 bases matching TRBD1. Germline assignment: CDR1 SEHNR and CDR2 FQNEAQ (reference sequence). The CDR3 consists of 19 residues. V shed 1 base, J shed 4 bases, and the junction held 13 bases outside the gene matches. CDR3 in DNA: TGTGCCAGCAGCTTAGATACTGGGACAGGGGTTTTAGGGTACAATGAGCAGTTCTTC. This gives the protein CASSLDTGTGVLGYNEQFF.

The chain employs TRBV4-1 and TRBJ2-1; TRBD2 matches at 9 bases. V lost 0 bases and J lost 4; bases outside the gene matches: 7. CDR1 is MGHRA and CDR2 is YSYEKL in the germline V gene. The length of the CDR3 is 17 residues. DNA for the CDR3: TGCGCCAGCAGCCAAGATCGAGCGGGGGGTGTATACAATGAGCAGTTCTTC. This sequence encodes CASSQDRAGGVYNEQFF.

This clone was detected only once. The chain is built from TRBV7-9 and TRBJ2-2, with a weak D call TRBD1 (7 bases). V lost 0 bases, J lost 0 bases, and 14 bases lay in between. CDR1 is SEHNR, CDR2 FQNEAQ, per germline (reference sequence). There are 18 residues in the CDR3. This CDR3 is CASSLAGGQRSNTGELFF. In DNA form, the CDR3 reads TGTGCCAGCAGCTTAGCCGGGGGACAGAGATCGAACACCGGGGAGCTGTTTTTT.

This clone came up once. The rearrangement joins TRBV2 to TRBJ2-3, with 9 bases fitting TRBD2. CDR3 length: 16 residues. The V gene end was trimmed by 2 bases and the J gene end by 3 bases; junction bases not matched to a gene: 6. The germline V gene has CDR1 SNHLY and CDR2 FYNNEI. This CDR3 is CASSEIRAGGTDTQYF. CDR3 coding DNA: TGTGCCAGCAGTGAAATCCGAGCGGGAGGAACAGATACGCAGTATTTT.

This clone was seen a single time. The chain employs TRBV6-2 or TRBV6-3 and TRBJ1-2; the match to TRBD1 covers 9 bases. The length of the CDR3 is 13 residues. V lost 4 bases to trimming and J lost 6 bases; unmatched junction nucleotides: 3. CDR1 and CDR2 (germline): MNHEY, SVGEGT. In nucleotides, the CDR3 is TGTGCCAGCAGTTGGAGGGACAGGGATGGCTACACCTTC. Amino acid sequence: CASSWRDRDGYTF.

This clone was observed once. This chain links TRBV7-3 with TRBJ1-6, with D tentatively TRBD1 (6 bases). The CDR3 is 15 amino acids. V was trimmed by 8 bases and J by 5 bases, leaving 16 bases between them. Germline V gene sequence: CDR1 SGHTA, CDR2 FQGTGA. Written as DNA, the CDR3 is TGTGCCAGCCAAGGACAGCCCGGGAATAATTCACCCCTCCACTTT. Translating gives CASQGQPGNNSPLHF.

The chain uses TRBV5-4 and TRBJ2-7; D perhaps matches TRBD2 (6 bases). CDR3 length: 17 amino acids. CDR1 is SGHNT, CDR2 YYREEE, per germline (reference sequence). Trimming stripped 4 bases from V and 2 bases from J, with 22 bases between. CDR3: CASSPPIPERRAYEQYF. The CDR3, as DNA: TGTGCCAGCAGCCCCCCGATACCAGAGCGGAGGGCCTACGAGCAGTACTTC.

The chain joins TRBV19 to TRBJ1-3, with D possibly matching TRBD1 (6 bases). Germline values: CDR1 LNHDA, CDR2 SQIVND (reference sequence). This CDR3 has 15 residues. Trimming shortened V by 5 bases and J by 0 bases, and 11 bases separated the two germline ends. The CDR3 coding sequence is TGTGCCAGTAGTCTACGACAGGACTCTGGAAACACCATATATTTT. Its translation is CASSLRQDSGNTIYF.